This TCR beta chain was sequenced in a study of identical twins. At least ten counts were recorded for this clonotype. Its matching antigen is unknown. This CDR3 is built from 16 residues. Deletions cut 0 bases from V and 0 bases from J, with 11 bases between. CDR1 is LGHDT and CDR2 is YNNKEL in the germline V gene (reference sequence). Study outcomes and limitations: Out-of-frame sharing of TCR alpha in monozygotic twins was underestimated by models.

TCRdb re-derived calls from the 5' RACE reads in MiXCR, one entry per CDR3 protein. The table lists approximately 1.8 million distinct CDR3 sequences, about 32% of them singletons, with around 0.3% in the top ten. The TCR sequence derives from a newborn girl in good health. The chain carries TRBV3-1 and TRBJ2-5, with TRBD2 as a possible D gene (6 bases). Sequenced sample: cord blood. The CDR3 DNA reads TGTGCCAGCAGCCAAGATTTAGCGGTGTACCAAGAGACCCAGTACTTC. Translated: CASSQDLAVYQETQYF.